Below are 27 T cell receptor beta chains sequenced from a single sample in a study of cytomegalovirus exposure and HLA in healthy donors. The PCR was carried out with 60 Vbeta primers and 13 Jbeta primers. TCRdb's table, derived via immunoSEQ multiplex PCR, lists solely in-frame clones and lacks some. The sample comprises about 110,000 clones, roughly 79% of which are singletons, and 7% to 9% rests with the top ten. The specimen sequenced was PBMCs. Source of these receptors: a woman in her forties or fifties in good health and CMV-seropositive.

The CDR3 bases are TGTGCCAGCAGCTTAATTCCGGGAGATTTTGATACGCAGTATTTT. Protein product: CASSLIPGDFDTQYF. The chain links TRBV7-3 to TRBJ2-3, with D perhaps TRBD2 (6 bases). V lost 1 base to trimming and J lost 6 bases, with 14 bases between them. Germline CDR1 is SGHTA and CDR2 is FQGTGA. There are 15 residues in the CDR3.

The genes are TRBV6-1 and TRBJ2-5, with TRBD1 matching over 7 bases. The J call may be mistaken, given a closer DNA end match to TRBJ2-7. CDR3 length: 13 residues. Looked up from germline, CDR1 is MNHNS and CDR2 is SASEGT. CDR3 amino acids: CASLDRVVDEQYF. The CDR3 nucleotides are TGTGCCAGCCTTGACAGGGTAGTTGACGAGCAGTACTTC.

The rearrangement uses TRBV27 and TRBJ2-2; tentative D call: TRBD2 (5 bases). This CDR3 has 16 amino acids. Germline lookup yields CDR1 MNHEY and CDR2 SMNVEV (reference sequence). Trimming took 1 base from V and 1 from J, leaving 10 bases between them. CDR3: CASSLFTGKNTGELFF. In DNA form, the CDR3 reads TGTGCCAGCAGTTTATTCACCGGGAAGAACACCGGGGAGCTGTTTTTT.

As to this clone: Germline and junction disagree at one end, which may indicate a read error. The V call is TRBV5-6, the J call TRBJ2-6, with 12 bases lining up with TRBD1. The CDR3 is made up of 16 amino acids. CDR1 is SGHDT, CDR2 YYEEEE, per germline. CDR3 nucleotide sequence: TGTGCCAGCAGCTGGGGACAGGGGGCTGGGGCCAACGGCCTGACTTTC. This codes for CASSWGQGAGANGLTF.

The count of this clone is one. This chain links TRBV13 with TRBJ2-5; no clear D. The CDR3 spans 14 residues. The germline CDR1 and CDR2 sequences are PRHDT and FYEKMQ (reference sequence). Trimming took off 6 bases at V and 1 base at J, with 12 bases between the two ends. In DNA form, the CDR3 reads TGTGCCAGCAGTACCGGTCTCGTCCAAGAGACCCAGTACTTC. It codes for CASSTGLVQETQYF. Based on the CDR3 plus reference TRBV13 and TRBJ2-5, the full variable domain is AAGVIQSPRHLIKEKRETATLKCYPIPRHDTVYWYQQGPGQDPQFLISFYEKMQSDKGSIPDRFSAQQFSDYHSELNMSSLELGDSALYFCASSTGLVQETQYFGPGTRLLVL.

The rearrangement joins TRBV20-1 to TRBJ2-5, with D uncertain. Germline values: CDR1 DFQATT, CDR2 SNEGSKA (reference sequence). V gave up 3 bases and J gave up 2 bases, with 4 bases separating them. The CDR3 runs to 11 residues. DNA for the CDR3: TGCAGTGCTAGCTTACAAGAGACCCAGTACTTC. Protein product: CSASLQETQYF.

CDR3: CASSQAGTQYF. The CDR3 DNA reads as TGCGCCAGCAGCCAAGCGGGGACGCAGTATTTT. The rearrangement links TRBV4-1 to TRBJ2-3, with D possibly being TRBD2 (5 bases). With 1 base removed from V and 9 bases from J, the gap between germline ends came to 5 bases. The CDR3 sequence is 11 residues long. Germline V gives CDR1 MGHRA, CDR2 YSYEKL.

Note on this clone: The germline gene is not matched at one end of the junction; a read error may be the cause. The J gene is TRBJ2-4, the V gene TRBV4-1; tentatively, D is TRBD1 (5 bases). The CDR3 spans 16 residues. CDR1 and CDR2 (germline): MGHRA, YSYEKL. The CDR3 DNA is TGCGCCAGCAGCCATTCGACAGTGGAGAGCAAAAACAGTCAGTACTTC. Its protein product is CASSHSTVESKNSQYF.

The V call is TRBV21-1, the J call TRBJ1-1; the D call TRBD1 from the table was never checked on the DNA. TRBV21-1 is termed a pseudogene. This CDR3 contains 13 residues. The CDR3 sequence: CASSNRGDTEAFF. For the CDR3, the DNA is TGTGCCAGCAGCAACAGGGGAGACACTGAAGCTTTCTTT.

This chain connects TRBV18 to TRBJ2-7, with TRBD1 identical over 8 bases. This CDR3 comprises 15 residues. CDR1 is KGHSH and CDR2 is LQKENI in the germline V gene. After removal of 2 bases from V and 4 bases from J, the junction contained 7 bases not matched to a gene. The CDR3 DNA reads TGTGCCAGCTCACCAGTACGGACAGGGTTTTACGAGCAGTACTTC. Translation: CASSPVRTGFYEQYF.

The rearrangement links TRBV4-3 to TRBJ2-7; 8 positions match TRBD2. The V and J ends lost 0 bases and 5 bases, in that order; junction bases with no gene match: 6. The length of the CDR3 is 15 residues. Germline CDR1 LGHNA, CDR2 YSLEER. This CDR3 reads CASSQDGGGYDEQYF. As DNA, the CDR3 is TGCGCCAGCAGCCAAGATGGCGGGGGGTATGACGAGCAGTACTTC.

The chain is built from TRBV27 and TRBJ2-1; D is ambiguous. There are 19 residues in the CDR3. Germline V gene lookup returns CDR1 MNHEY and CDR2 SMNVEV (reference sequence). V was clipped by 3 bases and J by 6 bases, with 27 bases between them. CDR3 DNA sequence: TGTGCCAGCAGTTTTCGGGTGCTACGATACACATCAGAATCCAATGAGCAGTTCTTC. Protein: CASSFRVLRYTSESNEQFF.

This clone was seen once. The chain uses TRBV7-2 and TRBJ2-1; 7 bases map to TRBD2. The CDR3 runs 15 residues. Trimming at V came to 5 bases and at J to 4 bases, leaving 8 bases not matched to a gene. Germline V CDR1 and CDR2: SGHTA, FQGNSA. Written as DNA, the CDR3 is TGTGCCAGCAGCCCCTCGCCGGGGGGTTACAATGAGCAGTTCTTC. Translation gives CASSPSPGGYNEQFF.

The chain carries TRBV9 and TRBJ1-2; 7 nucleotides match TRBD1. Looked up from germline, CDR1 is SGDLS and CDR2 is YYNGEE. The V and J ends lost 0 bases and 1 base, in that order; junction bases with no gene match: 0. The CDR3 totals 14 residues. CDR3: CASSVGDSNYGYTF. The CDR3 DNA is TGTGCCAGCAGCGTAGGGGACAGTAACTATGGCTACACCTTC.

The J gene is TRBJ1-2, the V gene TRBV19, with a weak D call TRBD1 (6 bases). CDR3 length: 15 amino acids. Germline assignment: CDR1 LNHDA and CDR2 SQIVND (reference sequence). V was trimmed by 7 bases and J by 3 bases, leaving 18 bases between them. CDR3 bases: TGTGCCAGTACCAATCCCAGGGGCTATGACTATGGCTACACCTTC. Translating gives CASTNPRGYDYGYTF.

The DNA of the CDR3 is TGTGCCAGCAGACCGGGACAGGGGACCTACGAGCAGTACTTC. Translation gives CASRPGQGTYEQYF. The chain couples TRBV19 to TRBJ2-7; TRBD1 aligns across 10 bases. The CDR3 is 14 amino acids. Germline V lookup: CDR1 LNHDA, CDR2 SQIVND (reference sequence). Trimming cost V 9 bases and J 2 bases; bases outside gene matches: 7.

This chain links TRBV4-1 with TRBJ2-7, with D uncertain. Trimming left V 0 bases short and J 3 bases short, with 6 bases between. CDR1 and CDR2 (germline): MGHRA, YSYEKL. This CDR3 has 13 residues. The CDR3 protein is CASSQDLDYEQYF. The DNA of the CDR3 is TGCGCCAGCAGCCAAGATCTAGACTACGAGCAGTACTTC.

The chain carries TRBV5-1 and TRBJ1-1, with D uncertain. This CDR3 has 13 amino acids. Looked up from germline, CDR1 is SGHRS and CDR2 is YFSETQ. Deletions cut 0 bases from V and 3 bases from J, with 6 bases between. CDR3 in amino acids: CASSLAPDTEAFF. CDR3 DNA: TGCGCCAGCAGCTTGGCCCCAGACACTGAAGCTTTCTTT.

This chain uses TRBV27 with TRBJ1-6; 9 bases line up with TRBD1. Losses at the gene ends were 5 bases for V and 7 bases for J; bases not matched to a gene: 3. Germline CDR1 is MNHEY and CDR2 is SMNVEV (reference sequence). CDR3 size: 14 residues. CDR3 protein: CASSTGGFNSPLHF. The CDR3 nucleotides read TGTGCCAGCAGTACAGGGGGCTTCAATTCACCCCTCCACTTT.

This chain uses TRBV2 with TRBJ2-7; 7 nucleotides align to TRBD2. Trimming took 4 bases from V and 0 from J; bases not matched to a gene: 3. The germline gives CDR1 SNHLY, CDR2 FYNNEI. The CDR3 sequence is 14 residues long. Here the CDR3 DNA reads TGTGCCAGCAGTGTAGCGGGCTTCTCCTACGAGCAGTACTTC. It encodes CASSVAGFSYEQYF.

The rearrangement joins TRBV19 to TRBJ1-3; no reliable D call. Trimming pared 5 bases from V and 0 bases from J, leaving 8 bases between. Germline values: CDR1 LNHDA, CDR2 SQIVND (reference sequence). This CDR3 has 14 amino acids. CDR3 amino acids: CASSWGVSGNTIYF. DNA for the CDR3: TGTGCCAGTAGTTGGGGAGTCTCTGGAAACACCATATATTTT.

The V and J genes are TRBV4-3 and TRBJ2-7; 16 bases are a match to TRBD2. The germline gives CDR1 LGHNA, CDR2 YSLEER. Unmatched junction bases numbered 8, after V lost 0 bases and J lost 3 bases. The CDR3 totals 19 residues. CDR3 in amino acids: CASSQERGLAGGPVYEQYF. CDR3 DNA sequence: TGCGCCAGCAGCCAAGAAAGGGGACTAGCGGGGGGGCCAGTCTACGAGCAGTACTTC.

The genes are TRBV10-1 and TRBJ1-5; D perhaps matches TRBD1 (6 bases). The CDR3 is made up of 14 amino acids. CDR1 is WNHNN, CDR2 SYGVQD, per germline (reference sequence). V was trimmed by 7 bases and J by 5 bases, leaving 15 bases between them. The CDR3, as DNA: TGCGCCAGCAATAAGGGGGTTGGTGATCAGCCCCAGCATTTT. It translates to CASNKGVGDQPQHF.

As to this clone: A junction end diverges from the germline sequence, so it may reflect a read error. The chain uses TRBV7-9 and TRBJ2-5, with 9 bases lining up with TRBD1. The CDR3 has 15 amino acids. In germline, CDR1 is SEHNR, CDR2 FQNEAQ (reference sequence). The CDR3 bases are TGTTCCAGCAGCTTAGGGACAGGGCCACAAGAGACCCAGTACTTC. Its protein is CSSSLGTGPQETQYF.

The V call is TRBV6-1, the J call TRBJ2-1; D is unclear. This CDR3 comprises 14 residues. Trimming took off 1 base at V and 6 bases at J, with 10 bases between the two ends. Germline V gene lookup returns CDR1 MNHNS and CDR2 SASEGT. The CDR3 DNA reads TGTGCCAGCAGTGAAGGGGTACTAATCAATGAGCAGTTCTTC. As protein: CASSEGVLINEQFF.

This chain links TRBV7-2 with TRBJ1-2; a weak D match, TRBD1 (5 bases). CDR1 SGHTA and CDR2 FQGNSA come from the germline V gene. V was pared by 7 bases and J by 5 bases, with 23 bases between. This CDR3 is 16 amino acids long. In DNA form, the CDR3 reads TGTGCCAGCACTCTACTCGGGGGGGGAGCTACGTATGGCTACACCTTC. Amino acid sequence: CASTLLGGGATYGYTF.

The V and J genes are TRBV29-1 and TRBJ1-1; TRBD1 might be the D (5 bases). Germline CDR1 is SQVTM and CDR2 is ANQGSEA. V was cut by 6 bases and J by 1 base, with 15 bases left in between. This CDR3 has 14 amino acids. CDR3 DNA: TGCAGCGTCGCCCCCGACGGACAGAACACTGAAGCTTTCTTT. Its protein is CSVAPDGQNTEAFF.